There are a few counts of the clone carrying this T cell receptor beta chain. Antigen: not known. The TCR cDNA carried a universal primer site and UMIs from 5'RACE template switching. Each CDR3 protein is one row after TCRdb ran MiXCR on the 5' RACE reads. The table records 350,000 to 450,000 distinct CDR3 sequences, under 20% of them present only once. The CDR3 is made up of 16 amino acids. Germline-derived CDR1 and CDR2 are SEHNR and FQNEAQ (reference sequence). V gave up 6 bases and J gave up 1 base, with 18 bases separating them. This sample was taken from a study of T cells after yellow fever vaccination. Broader study findings: Reappearance after the booster was observed for most primary-vaccination clones (around 96% CD4, over 70% CD8).

The chain carries TRBV7-9 and TRBJ2-5; TRBD2 might be the D (6 bases). The material was PBMCs, obtained before the yellow fever booster vaccination. This sequence originates from a man aged 18 to 29 who received the YFV17D yellow fever vaccine. CDR3 nucleotides: TGTGCCAGCAGTTCCGACCCCTTGGGGGGCCAAGAGACCCAGTACTTC. As protein: CASSSDPLGGQETQYF.